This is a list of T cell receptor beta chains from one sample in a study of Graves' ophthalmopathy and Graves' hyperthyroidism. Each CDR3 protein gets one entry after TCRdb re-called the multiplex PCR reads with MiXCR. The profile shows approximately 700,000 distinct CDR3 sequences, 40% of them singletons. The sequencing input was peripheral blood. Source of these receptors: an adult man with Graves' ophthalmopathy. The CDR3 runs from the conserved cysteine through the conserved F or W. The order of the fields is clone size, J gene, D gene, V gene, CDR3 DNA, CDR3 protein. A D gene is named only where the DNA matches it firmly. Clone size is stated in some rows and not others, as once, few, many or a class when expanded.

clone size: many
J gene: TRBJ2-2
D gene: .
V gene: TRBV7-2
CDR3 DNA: TGTGCCAGCAGCTTAGCGGGCGGTGGGGAGCTGTTTTTT
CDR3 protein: CASSLAGGGELFF

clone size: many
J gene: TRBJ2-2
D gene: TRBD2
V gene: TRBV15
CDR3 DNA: TGTGCCACCAGCAGAGAAGCGGGAGACACCGGGGAGCTGTTTTTT
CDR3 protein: CATSREAGDTGELFF

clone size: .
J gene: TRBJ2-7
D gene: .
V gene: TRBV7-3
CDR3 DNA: TGTGCCAGCAGCCCCTGGACAGCATCCTCCTACGAGCAGTACTTC
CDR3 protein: CASSPWTASSYEQYF

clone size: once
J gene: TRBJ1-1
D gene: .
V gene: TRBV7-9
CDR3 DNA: TGTGCCGGCTCTTTGGGCCAGATGAACACTGAAGCTTTCTTT
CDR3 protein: CAGSLGQMNTEAFF

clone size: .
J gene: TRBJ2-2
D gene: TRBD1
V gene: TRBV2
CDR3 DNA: TGTGCCAGCAGTGAACGACAGGGGAACACCGGGGAGCTGTTTTTT
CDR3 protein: CASSERQGNTGELFF

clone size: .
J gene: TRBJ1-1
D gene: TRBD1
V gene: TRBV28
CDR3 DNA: TGTGCCAGCAGACGACAGGGGGGCACTGAAGCTTTCTTT
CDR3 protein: CASRRQGGTEAFF

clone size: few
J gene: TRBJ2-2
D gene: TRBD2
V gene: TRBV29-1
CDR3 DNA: TGCAGCGTTGTTGCGGCGGGAGCTCGGACCGGGGAGCTGTTTTTT
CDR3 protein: CSVVAAGARTGELFF

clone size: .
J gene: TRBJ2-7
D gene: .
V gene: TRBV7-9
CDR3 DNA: TGTGCCAGCACTTCCGCCGGATACTCCTACGAGCAGTACTTC
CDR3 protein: CASTSAGYSYEQYF

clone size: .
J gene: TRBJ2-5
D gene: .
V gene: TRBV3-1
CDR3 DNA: TGTGCCAGCAGCCAAGACGTAGCGGCATCGGAGACCCAGTACTTC
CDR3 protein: CASSQDVAASETQYF

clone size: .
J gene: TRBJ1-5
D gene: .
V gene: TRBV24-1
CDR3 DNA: TGTGCCAGCAGTCCCCCGGGGAGCAATCAGCCCCAGCATTTT
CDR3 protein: CASSPPGSNQPQHF